This T cell receptor (beta chain) comes out of a study of T-cell reconstitution after alpha-beta-depleted transplantation in children. The authors prepared the TCRbeta library with unique molecular identifiers. TCRdb re-called the PCR reads with MiXCR, one entry per CDR3 protein. The sample carries about 400,000 distinct CDR3 sequences, roughly 16% recorded once. Study-level findings and limits: The study reportedly traced alpha-beta T cells about two months after transplant to several hundred expanded graft clones. From surviving recipient T cells and thymic progenitors came the high day-60 TCRbeta diversity observed in some patients.

For this clonotype: Its cognate antigen is unknown.

The source material was PBMCs, mostly from graft donor cells, sampled 360 days after TCRalphabeta/CD19-depleted stem cell transplant. This clonotype was sampled from a boy less than two years old who had a stem cell transplant for Wiskott-Aldrich syndrome, so the T cells may come from the graft donor.

CDR3 in amino acids: CASRGTLAKNIQYF. The CDR3 bases are TGTGCCAGCCGGGGTACTCTAGCCAAAAACATTCAGTACTTC. V gene TRBV2 combines with J gene TRBJ2-4; D is perhaps TRBD2 (5 bases). V shed 8 bases and J shed 0 bases, with 11 bases lying between them. This CDR3 is 14 amino acids long. Germline V CDR1 and CDR2: SNHLY, FYNNEI.